This T cell receptor beta chain was recovered during a study of shared clonotypes between healthy human individuals. Profiling relied on immunoSEQ multiplex PCR, and the TCRdb table lists in-frame clones only, not all of them. The sample lists about 1.1 million clones; approximately 78% were seen once. Germline CDR1 and CDR2: SGHAT and FQNNGV. V shed 4 bases and J shed 2 bases, with 20 bases lying between them. The CDR3 spans 17 residues. The V and J genes are TRBV11-2 and TRBJ1-2; possible D gene TRBD1, 6 bases. This receptor was taken from a young man in good health. Some clones in this sample may be carry-over from other donors' samples. Sequenced sample: memory CD4+ T cells from PBMCs. This sample's subset: CD45RA-negative fraction. The CDR3 loop reads CASSSIKGTRGNYGYTF. The CDR3, as DNA: TGTGCCAGCAGCTCAATTAAAGGCACCAGGGGCAACTATGGCTACACCTTC.